This note documents a single T cell receptor (beta chain) sequence. TCRdb processed the 5' RACE reads again and assigns one entry to each CDR3 protein, with no DNA. The sample table sets out 200,000 to 300,000 distinct CDR3 sequences. This sample is part of a study of T cells expressing NK-cell markers. The germline V gene encodes CDR1 DFQATT and CDR2 SNEGSKA (reference sequence). The CDR3 runs 16 residues. The specimen sequenced was blood T cells: a sorted CD56 or NKG2C T cell subset, CD4+ or CD8+ T cells, or bulk PBMC T cells (not recorded which). The rearrangement links TRBV20-1 to TRBJ2-3; TCRdb's D call of TRBD2 is untestable without DNA. The receptor comes from a man younger than 35 in good health. The CDR3 is CSASFISGRARDTQYF.